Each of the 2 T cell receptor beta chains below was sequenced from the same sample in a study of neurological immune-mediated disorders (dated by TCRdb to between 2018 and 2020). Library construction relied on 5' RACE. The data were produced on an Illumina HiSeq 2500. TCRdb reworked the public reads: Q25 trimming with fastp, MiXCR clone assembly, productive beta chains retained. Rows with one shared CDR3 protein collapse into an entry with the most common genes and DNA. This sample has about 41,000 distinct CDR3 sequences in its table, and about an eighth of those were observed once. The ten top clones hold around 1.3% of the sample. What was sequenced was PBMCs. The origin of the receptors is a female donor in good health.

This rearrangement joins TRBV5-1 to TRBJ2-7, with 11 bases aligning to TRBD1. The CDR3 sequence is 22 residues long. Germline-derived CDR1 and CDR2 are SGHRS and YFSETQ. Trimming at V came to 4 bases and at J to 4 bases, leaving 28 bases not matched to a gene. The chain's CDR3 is CASSLPGRTGGAPFLTLYEQYF. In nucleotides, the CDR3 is TGCGCCAGCAGCCTTCCGGGCCGGACAGGGGGCGCCCCTTTTCTCACATTGTACGAGCAGTACTTC.

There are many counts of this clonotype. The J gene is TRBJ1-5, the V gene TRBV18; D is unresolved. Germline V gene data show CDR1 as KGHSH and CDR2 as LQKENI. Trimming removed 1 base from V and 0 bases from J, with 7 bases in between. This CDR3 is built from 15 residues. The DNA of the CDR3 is TGTGCCAGCTCACCACGAGAGGCTAGCAATCAGCCCCAGCATTTT. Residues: CASSPREASNQPQHF.